The sequence of this T cell receptor (beta chain) was determined in a study of T cells in Graves' hyperthyroidism and ophthalmopathy. General study results and limits: Expanded thyroid clonotypes (above 0.001) were mostly also found in blood.

As to this clonotype: Antigen unknown.

This CDR3 is built from 17 residues. The V and J ends lost 3 bases and 2 bases respectively, with 14 bases between them. The germline gives CDR1 MNHEY, CDR2 SVGEGT. TCR beta CDR3 regions were amplified from RNA transcripts. TCR CDR3 underwent first-round RT-PCR with the HTBI primer set. TCRdb reanalysed the multiplex PCR reads using MiXCR and keeps one entry per CDR3 protein. The sample contains around 600,000 distinct CDR3 sequences, about 16% of which appear only once. Sequenced input: blood. This clonotype originated in a woman between 40 and 50 years old with Graves' ophthalmopathy. The chain employs TRBV6-2 or TRBV6-3 and TRBJ1-6; D is possibly TRBD1 (5 bases). CDR3 amino acids: CASSYRPGQPYNSPLHF. CDR3 nucleotide sequence: TGTGCCAGCAGTTATCGTCCGGGGCAGCCCTATAATTCACCCCTCCACTTT.